This T cell receptor (beta chain) was profiled in a study of T cells in Graves' hyperthyroidism and ophthalmopathy. General observations from the study: Ophthalmopathy was model-predicted a median about 6 months pre-onset.

RNA transcripts gave rise to amplified TCR beta CDR3 regions. TCR CDR3 regions were first amplified by RT-PCR with HTBI primers. In TCRdb, the multiplex PCR reads were re-called with MiXCR into one record per CDR3 protein. The sample lists about 720,000 distinct CDR3 sequences, about 15% occurring once. This clonotype was observed many times. The target antigen is unknown. The authors deemed Graves' hyperthyroidism stable absent ophthalmopathy progression within 18 months. Among the patients, aged 18 to 65, hyperthyroidism was newly diagnosed and had lasted under 2 months. It was roughly 10 ml of fresh peripheral blood that supplied the PBMCs. CDR3 length: 13 residues. The V and J ends lost 8 bases and 7 bases, in that order; junction bases with no gene match: 3.

Sequencing used blood. The receptor's source is a man in his late teens or twenties with Graves' hyperthyroidism. The chain uses TRBV12-3 or TRBV12-4 and TRBJ2-2, with TRBD1 matching over 11 bases. The CDR3 DNA is TGTGCCAGCCGGGGACAGGGGGGCGGGGAGCTGTTTTTT. This translates into CASRGQGGGELFF.